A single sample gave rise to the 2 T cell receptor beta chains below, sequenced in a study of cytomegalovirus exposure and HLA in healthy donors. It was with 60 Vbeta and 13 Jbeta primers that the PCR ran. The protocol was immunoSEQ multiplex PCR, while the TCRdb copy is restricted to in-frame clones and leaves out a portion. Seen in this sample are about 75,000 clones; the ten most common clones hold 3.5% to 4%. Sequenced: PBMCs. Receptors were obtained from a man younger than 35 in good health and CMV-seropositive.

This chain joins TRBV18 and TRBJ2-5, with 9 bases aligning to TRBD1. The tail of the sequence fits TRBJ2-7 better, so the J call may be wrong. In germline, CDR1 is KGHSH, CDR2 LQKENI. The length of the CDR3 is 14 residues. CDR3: CASSRTGAPYEQYF. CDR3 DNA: TGTGCCAGCTCCCGGACAGGGGCCCCCTACGAGCAGTACTTC.

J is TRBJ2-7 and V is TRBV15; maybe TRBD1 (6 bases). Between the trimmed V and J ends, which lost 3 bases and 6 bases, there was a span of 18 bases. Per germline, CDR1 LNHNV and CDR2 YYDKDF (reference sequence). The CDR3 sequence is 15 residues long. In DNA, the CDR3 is TGTGCCACCAGCAGCAGGACAGCAGGGAGCGGCGAGCAGTACTTC. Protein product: CATSSRTAGSGEQYF.